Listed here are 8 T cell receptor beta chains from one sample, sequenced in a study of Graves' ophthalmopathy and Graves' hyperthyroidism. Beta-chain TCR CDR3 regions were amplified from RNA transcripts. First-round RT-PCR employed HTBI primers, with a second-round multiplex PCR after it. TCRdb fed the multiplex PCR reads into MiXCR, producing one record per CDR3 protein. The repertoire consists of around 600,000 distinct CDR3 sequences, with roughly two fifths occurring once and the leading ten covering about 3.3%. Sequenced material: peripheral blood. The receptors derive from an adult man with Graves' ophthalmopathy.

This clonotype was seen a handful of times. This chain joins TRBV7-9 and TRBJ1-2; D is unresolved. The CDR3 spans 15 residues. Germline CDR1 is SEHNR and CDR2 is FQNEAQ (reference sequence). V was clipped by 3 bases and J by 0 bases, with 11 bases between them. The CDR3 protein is CASSLGMTTNYGYTF. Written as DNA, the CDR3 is TGTGCCAGCAGCTTGGGGATGACAACTAACTATGGCTACACCTTC. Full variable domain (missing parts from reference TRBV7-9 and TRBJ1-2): DTGVSQNPRHKITKRGQNVTFRCDPISEHNRLYWYRQTLGQGPEFLTYFQNEAQLEKSRLLSDRFSAERPKGSFSTLEIQRTEQGDSAMYLCASSLGMTTNYGYTFGSGTRLTVV.

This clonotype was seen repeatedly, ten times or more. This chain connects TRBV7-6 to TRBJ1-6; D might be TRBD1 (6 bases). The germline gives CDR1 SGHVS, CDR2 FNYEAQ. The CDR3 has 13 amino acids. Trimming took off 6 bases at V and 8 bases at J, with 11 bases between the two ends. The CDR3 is CASRRQADSPLHF. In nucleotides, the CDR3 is TGTGCCAGCAGACGACAGGCCGATTCACCCCTCCACTTT.

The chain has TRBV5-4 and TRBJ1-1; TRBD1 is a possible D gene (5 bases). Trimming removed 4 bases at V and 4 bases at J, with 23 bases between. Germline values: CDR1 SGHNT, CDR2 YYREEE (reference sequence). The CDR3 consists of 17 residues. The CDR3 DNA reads TGTGCCAGCAGCGGCGGGCCTTTGAGGGGCAGTACCACTGAAGCTTTCTTT. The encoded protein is CASSGGPLRGSTTEAFF.

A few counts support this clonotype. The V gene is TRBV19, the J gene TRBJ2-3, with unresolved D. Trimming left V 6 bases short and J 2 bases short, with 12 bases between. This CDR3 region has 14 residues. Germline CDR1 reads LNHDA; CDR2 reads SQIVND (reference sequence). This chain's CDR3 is CASRERAFTDTQYF. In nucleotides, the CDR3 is TGTGCCAGTAGGGAACGGGCGTTCACAGATACGCAGTATTTT.

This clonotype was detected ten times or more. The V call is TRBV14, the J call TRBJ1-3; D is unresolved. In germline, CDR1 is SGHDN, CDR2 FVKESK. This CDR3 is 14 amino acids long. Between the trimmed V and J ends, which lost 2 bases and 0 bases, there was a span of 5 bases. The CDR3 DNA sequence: TGTGCCAGCAGCCAAAGTGCCTCTGGAAACACCATATATTTT. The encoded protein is CASSQSASGNTIYF.

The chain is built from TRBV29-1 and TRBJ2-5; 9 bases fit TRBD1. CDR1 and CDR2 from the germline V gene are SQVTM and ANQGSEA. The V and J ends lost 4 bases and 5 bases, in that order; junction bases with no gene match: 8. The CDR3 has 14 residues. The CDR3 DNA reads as TGCAGCGTTGTGGGGACAGGGAGTTGGGAGACCCAGTACTTC. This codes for CSVVGTGSWETQYF.

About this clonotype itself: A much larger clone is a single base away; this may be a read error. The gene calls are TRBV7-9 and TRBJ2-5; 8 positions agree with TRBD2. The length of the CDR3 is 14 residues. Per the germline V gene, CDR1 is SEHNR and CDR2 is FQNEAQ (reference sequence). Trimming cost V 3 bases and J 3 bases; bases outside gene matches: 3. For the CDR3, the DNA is TGTGCCAGCAGCTTCGGGGGGGCCAAAGAGACCCAGTACTTC. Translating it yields CASSFGGAKETQYF.

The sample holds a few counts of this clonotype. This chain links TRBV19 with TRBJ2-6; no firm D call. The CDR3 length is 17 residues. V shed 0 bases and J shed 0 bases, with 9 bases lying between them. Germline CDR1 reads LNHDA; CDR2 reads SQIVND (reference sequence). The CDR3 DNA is TGTGCCAGTAGTATAGAGCCCCGGACCTCTGGGGCCAACGTCCTGACTTTC. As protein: CASSIEPRTSGANVLTF.